This T cell receptor beta chain was recorded in a study of shared clonotypes between healthy human individuals. Comment on this clone: Other DNA sequences in this sample translate to the same CDR3.

The table came from immunoSEQ multiplex PCR; TCRdb's copy has only in-frame clones and leaves some out. The profile covers about 2.4 million clones, with roughly 93% appearing a single time and roughly 0.39% taken by the ten largest. The CDR3 totals 13 residues. Trimming cost V 0 bases and J 1 base, with 2 bases left between them. Per germline, CDR1 SGDLS and CDR2 YYNGEE. The origin of this receptor is a man younger than 30 in good health. Some clones in this sample may be carry-over from other donors' samples. The sample taken for sequencing was naive CD4+ T cells from PBMCs. The subset was: CD45RA+ positively selected. The rearrangement uses TRBV9 and TRBJ2-1; D gene unclear. The DNA for the CDR3 is TGTGCCAGCAGCGTAGCATCCTACAATGAGCAGTTCTTC. This encodes CASSVASYNEQFF.